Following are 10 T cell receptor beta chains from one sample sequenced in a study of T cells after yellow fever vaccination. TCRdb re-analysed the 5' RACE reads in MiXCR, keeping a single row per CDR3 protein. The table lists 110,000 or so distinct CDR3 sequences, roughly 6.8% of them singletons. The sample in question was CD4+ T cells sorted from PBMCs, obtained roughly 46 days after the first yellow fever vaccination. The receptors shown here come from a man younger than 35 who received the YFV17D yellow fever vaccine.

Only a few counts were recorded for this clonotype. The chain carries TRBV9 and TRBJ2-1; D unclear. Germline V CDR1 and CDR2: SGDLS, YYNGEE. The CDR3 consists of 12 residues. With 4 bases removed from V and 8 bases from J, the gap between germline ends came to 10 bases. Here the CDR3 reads CASSPGPDEQFF. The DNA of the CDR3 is TGTGCCAGCAGCCCGGGCCCCGATGAGCAGTTCTTC.

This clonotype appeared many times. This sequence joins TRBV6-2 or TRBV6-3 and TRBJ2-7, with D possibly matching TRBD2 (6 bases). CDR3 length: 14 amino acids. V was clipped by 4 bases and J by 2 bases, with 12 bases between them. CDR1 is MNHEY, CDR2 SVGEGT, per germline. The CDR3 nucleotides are TGTGCCAGCAGTTTGGCGGGGCTGGCCTACGAGCAGTACTTC. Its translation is CASSLAGLAYEQYF.

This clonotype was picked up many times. CDR3 DNA: TGTGCCAGCACCTTCGGACAGGGGGGTTCCTACAATGAGCAGTTCTTC. It yields the protein CASTFGQGGSYNEQFF. The rearrangement joins TRBV9 to TRBJ2-1; TRBD1 agrees at 10 bases. CDR1 is SGDLS, CDR2 YYNGEE, per germline. The CDR3 covers 16 residues. Trimming cost V 6 bases and J 1 base; bases outside gene matches: 7.

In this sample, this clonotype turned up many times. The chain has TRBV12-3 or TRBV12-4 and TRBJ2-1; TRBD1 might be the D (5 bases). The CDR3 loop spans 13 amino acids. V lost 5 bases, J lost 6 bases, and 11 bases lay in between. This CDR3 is CASSKGYFNEQFF. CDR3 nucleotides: TGTGCCAGCAGTAAGGGGTACTTCAATGAGCAGTTCTTC.

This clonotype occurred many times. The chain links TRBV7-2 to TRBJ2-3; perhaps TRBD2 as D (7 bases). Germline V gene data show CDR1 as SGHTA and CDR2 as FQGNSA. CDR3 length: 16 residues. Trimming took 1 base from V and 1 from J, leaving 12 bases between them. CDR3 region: CASSLDSGGGTDTQYF. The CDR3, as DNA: TGTGCCAGCAGCTTAGATTCGGGGGGCGGCACAGATACGCAGTATTTT.

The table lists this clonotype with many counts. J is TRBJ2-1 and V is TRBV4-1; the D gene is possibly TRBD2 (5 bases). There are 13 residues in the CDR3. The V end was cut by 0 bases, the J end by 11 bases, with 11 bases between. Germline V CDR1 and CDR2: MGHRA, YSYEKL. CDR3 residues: CASSQERERKQFF. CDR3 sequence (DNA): TGCGCCAGCAGCCAAGAGAGGGAGCGGAAGCAGTTCTTC.

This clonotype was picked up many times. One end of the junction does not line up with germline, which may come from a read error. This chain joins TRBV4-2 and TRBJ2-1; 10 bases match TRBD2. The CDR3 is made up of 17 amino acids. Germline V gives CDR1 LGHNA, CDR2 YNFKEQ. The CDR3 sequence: CASSPWTSGSSHNEQFF. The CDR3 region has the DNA TGTGCCAGCAGCCCTTGGACTAGCGGAAGCTCCCACAATGAGCAGTTCTTC.

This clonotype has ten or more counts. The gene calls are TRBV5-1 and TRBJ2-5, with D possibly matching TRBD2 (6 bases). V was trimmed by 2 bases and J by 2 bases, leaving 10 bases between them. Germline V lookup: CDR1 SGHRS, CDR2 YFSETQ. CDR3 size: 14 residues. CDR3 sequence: CASSLRGVQETQYF. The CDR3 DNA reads TGCGCCAGCAGCTTACGCGGGGTGCAAGAGACCCAGTACTTC.

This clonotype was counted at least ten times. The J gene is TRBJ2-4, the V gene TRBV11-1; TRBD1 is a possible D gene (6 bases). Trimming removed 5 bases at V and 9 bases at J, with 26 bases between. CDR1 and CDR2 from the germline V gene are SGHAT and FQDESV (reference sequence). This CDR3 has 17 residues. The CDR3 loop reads CASSPRPLTGGERIQYF. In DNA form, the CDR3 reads TGTGCCAGCAGCCCCCGTCCCCTGACAGGCGGAGAACGCATTCAGTACTTC.

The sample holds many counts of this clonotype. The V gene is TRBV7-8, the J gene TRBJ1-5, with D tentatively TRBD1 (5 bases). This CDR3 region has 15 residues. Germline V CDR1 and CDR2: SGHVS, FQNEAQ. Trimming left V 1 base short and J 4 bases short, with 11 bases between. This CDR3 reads CASSLGGTGNQPQHF. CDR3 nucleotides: TGTGCCAGCAGCTTAGGGGGGACGGGGAATCAGCCCCAGCATTTT.